This T cell receptor (beta chain) came from a study of beta chain features in type 1 diabetes. Study-wide background: In all, approximately 110 million sorted cells from all samples were analyzed. Study-wide results and caveats: Sequencing from cDNA could over-represent high-TCR-expressing cells. A definitive answer on HLA type influencing TCRB rearrangement was not reached here. A pattern of fewer insertions and more deletions at VDJ junctions was seen in type 1 diabetes patients. Moderate but significant shortening of TCRB CDR3s was recorded in all four CD4+ subsets from Type 1 diabetes patients.

This clone was observed a few times. Its antigen is still unknown. Since all of the isolated RNA was reverse transcribed, expressed TCRB transcripts were what got sequenced. Measured with immunoSEQ multiplex PCR; TCRdb has only the in-frame clones, and not every one. The data show about 260,000 clones, with roughly 22% seen just once and 0.028% held by the top ten. The receptor's source is a woman aged 40 to 50 with type 1 diabetes. The sequencing sample was made of naive CD4+ T cells from blood.

The CDR3 coding sequence is TGTGCCAGCAGCTACAGGGGGTCTTCCTACGAGCAGTACTTC. Encoded protein: CASSYRGSSYEQYF. This chain connects TRBV11-1 to TRBJ2-7; 8 nucleotides agree with TRBD1. The CDR3 length is 14 residues. The trim removed 4 bases at V and 1 base at J, leaving 3 bases unmatched. Germline CDR1 is SGHAT and CDR2 is FQDESV (reference sequence).